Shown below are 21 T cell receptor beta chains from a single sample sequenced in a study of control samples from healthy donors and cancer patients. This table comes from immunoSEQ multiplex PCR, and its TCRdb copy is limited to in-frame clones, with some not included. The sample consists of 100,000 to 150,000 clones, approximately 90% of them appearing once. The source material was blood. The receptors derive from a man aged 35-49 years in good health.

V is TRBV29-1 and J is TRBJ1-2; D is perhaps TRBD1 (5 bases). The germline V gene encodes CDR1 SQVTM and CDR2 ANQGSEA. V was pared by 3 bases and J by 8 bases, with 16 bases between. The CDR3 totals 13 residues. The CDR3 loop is CSVEDTGGGGYTF. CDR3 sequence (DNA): TGCAGCGTTGAGGATACGGGGGGTGGGGGCTACACCTTC.

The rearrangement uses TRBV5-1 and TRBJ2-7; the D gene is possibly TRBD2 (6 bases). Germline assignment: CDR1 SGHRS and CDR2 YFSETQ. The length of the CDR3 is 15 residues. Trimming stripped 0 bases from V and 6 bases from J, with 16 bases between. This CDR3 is CASSLGGIGTGEQYF. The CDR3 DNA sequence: TGCGCCAGCAGCTTGGGCGGGATTGGAACTGGCGAGCAGTACTTC.

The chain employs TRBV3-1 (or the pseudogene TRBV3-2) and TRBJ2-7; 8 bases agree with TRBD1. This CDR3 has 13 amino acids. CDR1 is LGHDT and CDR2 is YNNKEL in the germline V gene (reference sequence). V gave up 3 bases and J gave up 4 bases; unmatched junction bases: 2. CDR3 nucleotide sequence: TGTGCCAGCAGCCACCGGACAGGGTACGAGCAGTACTTC. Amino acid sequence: CASSHRTGYEQYF.

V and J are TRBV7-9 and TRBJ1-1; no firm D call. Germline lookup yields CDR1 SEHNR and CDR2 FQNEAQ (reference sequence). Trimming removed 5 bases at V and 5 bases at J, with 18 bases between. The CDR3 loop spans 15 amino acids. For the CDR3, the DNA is TGTGCCAGCAGCCCGCTGACGGTCCTCTTTACTGAAGCTTTCTTT. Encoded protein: CASSPLTVLFTEAFF.

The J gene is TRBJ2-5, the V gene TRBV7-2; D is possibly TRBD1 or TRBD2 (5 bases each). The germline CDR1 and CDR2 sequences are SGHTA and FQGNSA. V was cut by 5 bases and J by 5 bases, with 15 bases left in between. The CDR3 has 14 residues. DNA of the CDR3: TGTGCCAGCAGCCCGGGACGGTCCTGGGAGACCCAGTACTTC. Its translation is CASSPGRSWETQYF. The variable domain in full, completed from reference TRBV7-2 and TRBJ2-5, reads GAGVSQSPSNKVTEKGKDVELRCDPISGHTALYWYRQSLGQGLEFLIYFQGNSAPDKSGLPSDRFSAERTGGSVSTLTIQRTQQEDSAVYLCASSPGRSWETQYFGPGTRLLVL.

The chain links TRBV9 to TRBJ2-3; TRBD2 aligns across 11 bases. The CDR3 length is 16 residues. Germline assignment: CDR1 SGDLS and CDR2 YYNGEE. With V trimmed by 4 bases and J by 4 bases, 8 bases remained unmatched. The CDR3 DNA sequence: TGTGCCAGCAGCAAGCGATTAGCGGGGGGGGCAGATACGCAGTATTTT. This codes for CASSKRLAGGADTQYF.

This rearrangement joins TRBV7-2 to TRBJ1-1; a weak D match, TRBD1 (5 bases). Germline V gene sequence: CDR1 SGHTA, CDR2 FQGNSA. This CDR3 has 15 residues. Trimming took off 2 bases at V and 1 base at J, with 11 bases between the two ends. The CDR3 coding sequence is TGTGCCAGCAGCTTACTTAACACAGGGAACACTGAAGCTTTCTTT. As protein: CASSLLNTGNTEAFF.

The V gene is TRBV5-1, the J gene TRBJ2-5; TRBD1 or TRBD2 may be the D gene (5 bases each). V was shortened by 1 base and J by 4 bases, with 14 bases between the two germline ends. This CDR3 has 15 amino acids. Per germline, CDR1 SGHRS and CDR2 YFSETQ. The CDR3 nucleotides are TGCGCCAGCAGCTTGAATGCCGCAGGGACAGAGACCCAGTACTTC. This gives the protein CASSLNAAGTETQYF.

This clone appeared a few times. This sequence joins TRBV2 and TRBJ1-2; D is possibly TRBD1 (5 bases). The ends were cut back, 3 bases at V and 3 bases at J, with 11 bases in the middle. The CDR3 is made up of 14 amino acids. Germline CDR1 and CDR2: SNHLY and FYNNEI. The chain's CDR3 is CASSDQGSDYGYTF. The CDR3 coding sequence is TGTGCCAGCAGTGATCAGGGATCGGACTATGGCTACACCTTC.

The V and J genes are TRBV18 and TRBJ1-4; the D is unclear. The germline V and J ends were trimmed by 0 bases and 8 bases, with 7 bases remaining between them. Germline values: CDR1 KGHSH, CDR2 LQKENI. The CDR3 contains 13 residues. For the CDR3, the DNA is TGTGCCAGCTCACCACCTCCTAGGGAAAAACTGTTTTTT. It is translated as CASSPPPREKLFF.

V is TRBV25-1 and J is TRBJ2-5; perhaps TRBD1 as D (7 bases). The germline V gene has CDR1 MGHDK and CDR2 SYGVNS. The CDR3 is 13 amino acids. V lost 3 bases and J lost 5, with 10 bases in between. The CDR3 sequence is CASSEAGQETQYF. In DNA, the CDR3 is TGTGCCAGCAGTGAGGCGGGACAGGAGACCCAGTACTTC. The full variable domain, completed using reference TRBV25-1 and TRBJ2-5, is EADIYQTPRYLVIGTGKKITLECSQTMGHDKMYWYQQDPGMELHLIHYSYGVNSTEKGDLSSESTVSRIRTEHFPLTLESARPSHTSQYLCASSEAGQETQYFGPGTRLLVL.

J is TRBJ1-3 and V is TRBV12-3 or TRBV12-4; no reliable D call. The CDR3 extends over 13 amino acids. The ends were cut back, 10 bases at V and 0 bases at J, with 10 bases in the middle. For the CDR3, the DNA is TGTGCCAACCACTTCAGCTCTGGAAACACCATATATTTT. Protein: CANHFSSGNTIYF.

CDR3: CASSQEGPLDEQYF. CDR3 in DNA: TGTGCCAGCTCCCAGGAGGGCCCACTGGATGAGCAGTACTTC. This rearrangement joins TRBV18 to TRBJ2-7, with D possibly being TRBD2 (6 bases). The V and J ends lost 6 bases and 7 bases respectively, with 19 bases between them. The CDR3 is 14 amino acids. Germline CDR1 KGHSH, CDR2 LQKENI.

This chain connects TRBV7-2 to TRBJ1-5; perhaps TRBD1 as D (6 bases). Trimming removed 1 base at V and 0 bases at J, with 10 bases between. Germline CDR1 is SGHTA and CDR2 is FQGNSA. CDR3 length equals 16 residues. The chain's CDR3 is CASSLVQGISNQPQHF. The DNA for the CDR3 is TGTGCCAGCAGCTTAGTCCAGGGGATTAGCAATCAGCCCCAGCATTTT.

The CDR3 DNA sequence: TGCGCCAGCAGCTTGGCCAAACAGGGTGGGGCGGGGACCCTCCACTTT. Encoded protein: CASSLAKQGGAGTLHF. The chain has TRBV5-1 and TRBJ1-6, with a weak D call TRBD1 (6 bases). CDR3 length: 16 residues. CDR1 and CDR2 from the germline V gene are SGHRS and YFSETQ. The germline V and J ends were trimmed by 0 bases and 14 bases, with 21 bases remaining between them.

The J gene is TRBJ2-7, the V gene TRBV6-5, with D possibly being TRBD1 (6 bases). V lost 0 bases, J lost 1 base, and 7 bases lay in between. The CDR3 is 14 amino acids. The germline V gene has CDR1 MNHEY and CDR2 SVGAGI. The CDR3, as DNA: TGTGCCAGCAGTTACTCGAGGGGGTCCTACGAGCAGTACTTC. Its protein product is CASSYSRGSYEQYF.

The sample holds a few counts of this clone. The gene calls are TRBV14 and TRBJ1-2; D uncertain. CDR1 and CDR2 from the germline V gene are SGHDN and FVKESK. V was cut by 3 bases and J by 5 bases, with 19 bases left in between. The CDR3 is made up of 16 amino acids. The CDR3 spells CASSQGLSGLWYGYTF. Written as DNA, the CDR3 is TGTGCCAGCAGCCAGGGATTGAGTGGATTATGGTATGGCTACACCTTC.

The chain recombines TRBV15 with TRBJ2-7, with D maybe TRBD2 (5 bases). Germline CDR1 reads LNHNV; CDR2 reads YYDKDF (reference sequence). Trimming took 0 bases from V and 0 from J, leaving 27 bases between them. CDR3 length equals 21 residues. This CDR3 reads CATSRDPTAKTWAGLSYEQYF. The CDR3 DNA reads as TGTGCCACCAGCAGAGACCCAACCGCGAAAACCTGGGCGGGCCTCTCCTACGAGCAGTACTTC.

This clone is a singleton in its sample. CDR3 sequence reads: CASSLLEGTGGRWGYTF. CDR3 bases: TGTGCCAGCAGTTTGTTAGAGGGGACAGGGGGCCGTTGGGGCTACACCTTC. The V gene is TRBV28, the J gene TRBJ1-2; 12 positions agree with TRBD1. The CDR3 is 17 residues long. Trimming removed 3 bases from V and 8 bases from J; junction bases left unmatched: 13. The V gene's germline CDR1 is MDHEN and CDR2 SYDVKM.

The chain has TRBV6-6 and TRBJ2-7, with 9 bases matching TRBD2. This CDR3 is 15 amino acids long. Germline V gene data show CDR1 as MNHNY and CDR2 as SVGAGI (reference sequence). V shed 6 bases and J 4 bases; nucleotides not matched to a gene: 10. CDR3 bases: TGTGCCAGCAGGAATAGCGGGGGACGTCCATACGAGCAGTACTTC. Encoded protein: CASRNSGGRPYEQYF.

CDR3 in amino acids: CASSRGGTDTQYF. Here the CDR3 DNA reads TGTGCCAGCAGCCGCGGGGGCACAGATACGCAGTATTTT. This chain joins TRBV3-1 (or the pseudogene TRBV3-2) and TRBJ2-3; maybe TRBD2 (6 bases). Germline V CDR1 and CDR2: LGHDT, YNNKEL (reference sequence). V lost 4 bases and J lost 1, with 6 bases in between. This CDR3 has 13 amino acids.